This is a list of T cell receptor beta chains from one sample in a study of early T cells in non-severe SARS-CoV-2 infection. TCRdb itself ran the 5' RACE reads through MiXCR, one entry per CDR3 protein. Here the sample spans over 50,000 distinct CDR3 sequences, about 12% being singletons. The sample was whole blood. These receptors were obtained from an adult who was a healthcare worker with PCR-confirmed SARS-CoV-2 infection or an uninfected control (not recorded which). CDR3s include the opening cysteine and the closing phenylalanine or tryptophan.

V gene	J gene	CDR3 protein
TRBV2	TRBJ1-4	CASSGEAGDNEKLFF
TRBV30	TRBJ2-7	CAWSYLGTGAYEQYF
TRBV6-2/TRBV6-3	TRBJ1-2	CASSYQGSNYGYTF
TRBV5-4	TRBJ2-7	CASSLGGGPYEQYF
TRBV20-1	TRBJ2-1	CSASSGGFGHNGQFF
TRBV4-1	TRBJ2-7	CASSLRDGPYEQYF
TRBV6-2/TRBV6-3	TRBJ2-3	CASSQDQDSQDTQYF
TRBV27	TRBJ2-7	CASSSRSEQYF
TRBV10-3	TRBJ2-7	CAISGTVTNEQYF
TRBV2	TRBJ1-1	CASSGRNEAFF
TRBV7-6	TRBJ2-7	CASSWTSAGEQYF
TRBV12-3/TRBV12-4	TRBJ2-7	CASSSGTSGNYEQYF
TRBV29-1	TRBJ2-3	CSGRASGTDTQYF
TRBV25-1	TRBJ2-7	CASAGIGAYEQYF
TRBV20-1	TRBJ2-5	CSARDNTRGSETQYF
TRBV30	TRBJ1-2	CAWRDRGDYGYTF
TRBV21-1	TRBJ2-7	CASKWDTRTSGALREQYF
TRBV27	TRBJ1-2	CATRNPGGAHGYTF
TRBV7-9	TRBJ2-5	CASSRAEGVEETQYF
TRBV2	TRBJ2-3	CASSVFRRNTDTQYF
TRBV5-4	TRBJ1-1	CASSLRPMNTEAFF
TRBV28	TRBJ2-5	CASGQGGETQYF
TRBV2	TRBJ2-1	CASSERTSGRGYNEQFF
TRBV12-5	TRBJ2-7	CASGPGLLLNYEQYF
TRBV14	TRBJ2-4	CASSPLGSIQYF
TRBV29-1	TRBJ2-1	CSVVLADNEQFF
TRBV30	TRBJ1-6	CAWSTYARQGGTSSYNSPLHF
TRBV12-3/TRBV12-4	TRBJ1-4	CASTTWGGEATNEKLFF
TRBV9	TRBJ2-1	CASSPLGLLNEQFF
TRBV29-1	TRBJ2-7	CSVEVRLAGGEQYF
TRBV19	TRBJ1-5	CASSIGIWGSQPQHF
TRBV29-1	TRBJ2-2	CSGATGGNTGELFF
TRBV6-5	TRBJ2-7	CASSYRDRGSYEQYF
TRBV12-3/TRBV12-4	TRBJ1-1	CASSIRTGPMNTEAFF
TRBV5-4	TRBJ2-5	CASSSFGTEEETQYF
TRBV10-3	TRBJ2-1	CAISVAGLLNEQFF
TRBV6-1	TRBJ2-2	CASSEAGAGQGISLRTGELFF
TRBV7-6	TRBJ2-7	CASSSLRRRAGGGYEQYF
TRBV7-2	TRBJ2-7	CASSLGFTGYEQYF
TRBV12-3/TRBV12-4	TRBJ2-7	CASSITGVKNEQYF
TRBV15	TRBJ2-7	CATSREGPYEQYF